This TCR beta chain was retrieved from a study of CD8+ T cells in alopecia areata. Isolated RNA was reverse transcribed into cDNA used as the sequencing template. TCRdb's table, derived via immunoSEQ multiplex PCR, lists solely in-frame clones and lacks some. The sample shows 150,000 to 200,000 clones, approximately 59% of them seen only once. Trimming shortened V by 5 bases and J by 4 bases, and 8 bases separated the two germline ends. In germline, CDR1 is MNHEY, CDR2 SVGAGI. This CDR3 has 12 residues. The receptor was isolated from a human donor with alopecia areata. Sequences were derived from CD4+ T cells sorted from blood, sampled at week 0. The chain carries TRBV6-5 and TRBJ2-5; no clear D gene. CDR3 DNA: TGTGCCAGCAGTAACAGCAGAGAGACCCAGTACTTC. Its translation: CASSNSRETQYF.